The 21 T cell receptor beta chains reported below all come from one sample, sequenced in a study of patients and donors after allogeneic stem cell transplantation. TCRdb redid the calling of the RT-PCR reads with MiXCR, one entry per CDR3 protein. The sample lists about 960,000 distinct CDR3 sequences; over 15% were seen once. The sequenced material came from blood, either unsorted or a sorted T cell fraction (not recorded which). All receptors derive from a human donor who was either an allogeneic HSCT recipient or a stem cell or donor lymphocyte infusion donor (not recorded which). It is not recorded whose cells these are; they may come from a transplant donor.

This clonotype was observed a few times. The J gene is TRBJ2-7, the V gene TRBV2; D remains ambiguous. The germline V and J ends were trimmed by 4 bases and 1 base, with 11 bases remaining between them. Germline CDR1 SNHLY, CDR2 FYNNEI. CDR3 length: 14 amino acids. CDR3 sequence (DNA): TGTGCCAGCAGTGGGGGAATTAAATCCTACGAGCAGTACTTC. This codes for CASSGGIKSYEQYF. Full variable domain (rest looked up from reference TRBV2 and TRBJ2-7): EPEVTQTPSHQVTQMGQEVILRCVPISNHLYFYWYRQILGQKVEFLVSFYNNEISEKSEIFDDQFSVERPDGSNFTLKIRSTKLEDSAMYFCASSGGIKSYEQYFGPGTRLTVT.

The chain recombines TRBV12-3 or TRBV12-4 with TRBJ2-2, with D possibly being TRBD1 (5 bases). This CDR3 is built from 14 residues. V shed 5 bases and J shed 5 bases, with 12 bases lying between them. CDR3 coding DNA: TGTGCCAGCAGTCCAGGGTACGTGACCGGGGAGCTGTTTTTT. It encodes CASSPGYVTGELFF.

A few counts support this clonotype. The J gene is TRBJ2-3, the V gene TRBV5-1; D is possibly TRBD1 or TRBD2 (5 bases each). CDR1 and CDR2 from the germline V gene are SGHRS and YFSETQ. The V end lost 4 bases, the J end lost 6 bases, and 15 bases lay between the germline ends. This CDR3 has 14 amino acids. The CDR3: CASSPTEGRDTQYF. CDR3 bases: TGCGCCAGCAGCCCCACTGAGGGGCGGGATACGCAGTATTTT.

In its sample, this clonotype was seen a few times. The V call is TRBV5-1, the J call TRBJ2-1; 13 positions match TRBD2. CDR3 length equals 15 residues. Germline CDR1 SGHRS, CDR2 YFSETQ. V lost 3 bases to trimming and J lost 9 bases; unmatched junction nucleotides: 6. This CDR3 is CASSSGLAGIGEQFF. In DNA, the CDR3 is TGCGCCAGCAGCTCGGGACTAGCGGGAATCGGTGAGCAGTTCTTC.

The rearrangement uses TRBV7-9 and TRBJ1-2; D uncertain. V was trimmed by 3 bases and J by 4 bases, leaving 21 bases between them. The CDR3 spans 17 residues. Germline-derived CDR1 and CDR2 are SEHNR and FQNEAQ (reference sequence). The CDR3 sequence is CASSFAGGTGMGYGYTF. Here the CDR3 DNA reads TGTGCCAGCAGCTTCGCCGGAGGAACGGGAATGGGCTATGGCTACACCTTC. The full variable domain, completed using reference TRBV7-9 and TRBJ1-2, is DTGVSQNPRHKITKRGQNVTFRCDPISEHNRLYWYRQTLGQGPEFLTYFQNEAQLEKSRLLSDRFSAERPKGSFSTLEIQRTEQGDSAMYLCASSFAGGTGMGYGYTFGSGTRLTVV.

The chain uses TRBV7-2 and TRBJ1-5; D gene uncertain. V lost 5 bases to trimming and J lost 10 bases, with 18 bases between them. The CDR3 is 14 residues long. Germline V lookup: CDR1 SGHTA, CDR2 FQGNSA. The CDR3 here is CASSPGLRDIPQHF. CDR3 in DNA: TGTGCCAGCAGCCCCGGGCTGAGGGATATTCCCCAGCATTTT.

This clonotype was seen more than once but under ten times. The chain uses TRBV7-9 and TRBJ1-2; D is undetermined. CDR3 length: 14 residues. The V gene's germline CDR1 is SEHNR and CDR2 FQNEAQ (reference sequence). The ends were cut back, 1 base at V and 4 bases at J, with 10 bases in the middle. The CDR3 is CASSLVGSIYGYTF. DNA for the CDR3: TGTGCCAGCAGCTTAGTGGGCAGTATCTATGGCTACACCTTC.

This clonotype was picked up a small number of times. The V call is TRBV12-3 or TRBV12-4, the J call TRBJ2-6; D not certain. V lost 1 base and J 1 base, leaving 11 bases between the germline ends. There are 17 residues in the CDR3. CDR3 sequence reads: CASSLVIGHSGANVLTF. The CDR3 nucleotides are TGTGCCAGCAGTTTAGTTATTGGCCATTCTGGGGCCAACGTCCTGACTTTC.

The sample holds a few counts of this clonotype. The V call is TRBV20-1, the J call TRBJ2-7; 7 nucleotides agree with TRBD1. The germline CDR1 and CDR2 sequences are DFQATT and SNEGSKA (reference sequence). This CDR3 has 15 amino acids. J gave up 6 bases and V 6 bases, and 17 bases lay outside the gene matches. The CDR3 loop reads CSAESWDRIRGEQYF. CDR3 nucleotides: TGCAGTGCGGAGAGTTGGGACAGAATTCGTGGCGAGCAGTACTTC.

V and J are TRBV2 and TRBJ2-1; 15 bases agree with TRBD2. Germline V lookup: CDR1 SNHLY, CDR2 FYNNEI. The CDR3 contains 19 residues. J gave up 1 base and V 8 bases, and 12 bases lay outside the gene matches. CDR3 coding DNA: TGTGCCAGCTGTTGGACTAGCGGGAGGGCCTTTGGGTCCTACAATGAGCAGTTCTTC. Protein sequence: CASCWTSGRAFGSYNEQFF.

The sample holds a few counts of this clonotype. The chain uses TRBV27 and TRBJ2-3; D is possibly TRBD1 (5 bases). The V gene lost 2 bases and the J gene lost 3 bases, with 9 bases spanning the gap. The CDR3 consists of 14 residues. Germline CDR1 MNHEY, CDR2 SMNVEV (reference sequence). CDR3 coding DNA: TGTGCCAGCAGTTTAATAAAGGGGACAGATACGCAGTATTTT. It specifies CASSLIKGTDTQYF.

This clonotype was detected a few times. The rearrangement uses TRBV7-8 and TRBJ2-1, with D perhaps TRBD1 (6 bases). This CDR3 is 14 amino acids long. Trimming took 5 bases from V and 4 from J, leaving 12 bases between them. Germline CDR1 and CDR2: SGHVS and FQNEAQ. CDR3 amino acids: CASSPRTDYNEQFF. CDR3 sequence (DNA): TGTGCCAGCAGCCCAAGGACAGATTACAATGAGCAGTTCTTC. Full variable domain (remainder filled in from reference TRBV7-8 and TRBJ2-1): GAGVSQSPRYKVAKRGQDVALRCDPISGHVSLFWYQQALGQGPEFLTYFQNEAQLDKSGLPSDRFFAERPEGSVSTLKIQRTQQEDSAVYLCASSPRTDYNEQFFGPGTRLTVL.

The V and J genes are TRBV13 and TRBJ2-3; D remains unclear. CDR3 size: 14 residues. CDR1 is PRHDT and CDR2 is FYEKMQ in the germline V gene (reference sequence). Trimming shortened V by 5 bases and J by 2 bases, and 11 bases separated the two germline ends. The CDR3 sequence: CASSRQTYTDTQYF. CDR3 sequence (DNA): TGTGCCAGCAGCCGTCAGACTTACACAGATACGCAGTATTTT.

The chain is built from TRBV20-1 and TRBJ1-1; 8 nucleotides agree with TRBD1. J lost 4 bases, V lost 5 bases, and 6 bases had no gene match. The germline V gene has CDR1 DFQATT and CDR2 SNEGSKA (reference sequence). CDR3 length: 13 amino acids. CDR3 loop: CSAGQGAVTEAFF. The CDR3 DNA is TGCAGTGCTGGGCAGGGGGCGGTCACTGAAGCTTTCTTT.

V is TRBV7-9 and J is TRBJ1-5; 9 bases are a match to TRBD1. Germline V gene sequence: CDR1 SEHNR, CDR2 FQNEAQ (reference sequence). The CDR3 runs 17 residues. V was clipped by 4 bases and J by 9 bases; unmatched bases: 16. CDR3 loop: CASSYSGTGTAAGPQHF. Here the CDR3 DNA reads TGTGCCAGCAGCTACTCCGGGACAGGGACCGCCGCGGGGCCCCAGCATTTT.

This clonotype was picked up a small number of times. The rearrangement uses TRBV5-6 and TRBJ2-1, with 11 nucleotides matching TRBD2. Per the germline V gene, CDR1 is SGHDT and CDR2 is YYEEEE. The CDR3 loop spans 14 amino acids. V lost 0 bases, J lost 8 bases, and 1 base stayed unmatched. CDR3 loop: CASSLDSGGDEQFF. The DNA for the CDR3 is TGTGCCAGCAGCTTGGATAGCGGGGGGGATGAGCAGTTCTTC.

This clonotype was observed a few times. V and J are TRBV5-6 and TRBJ1-2; no definite D call. The CDR3 is 17 amino acids. V lost 0 bases to trimming and J lost 6 bases, with 21 bases between them. Germline lookup yields CDR1 SGHDT and CDR2 YYEEEE. The CDR3 bases are TGTGCCAGCAGCTTGGGCTCAGTACCGGGCCCTTTCGATGGCTACACCTTC. Amino acid sequence: CASSLGSVPGPFDGYTF. The full variable domain, with the rest looked up from reference TRBV5-6 and TRBJ1-2, is DAGVTQSPTHLIKTRGQQVTLRCSPKSGHDTVSWYQQALGQGPQFIFQYYEEEERQRGNFPDRFSGHQFPNYSSELNVNALLLGDSALYLCASSLGSVPGPFDGYTFGSGTRLTVV.

This rearrangement joins TRBV6-2 or TRBV6-3 to TRBJ2-1, with TRBD2 identical over 14 bases. The CDR3 sequence is 16 residues long. Trimming took 7 bases from V and 7 from J; bases not matched to a gene: 9. Germline values: CDR1 MNHEY, CDR2 SVGEGT. The CDR3 protein is CASKTAGTSGSNEQFF. The CDR3 DNA reads as TGTGCCAGCAAAACAGCTGGGACTAGCGGGAGTAATGAGCAGTTCTTC.

The CDR3 DNA follows: TGTGCCTGGAGTTTCTCCACCGGGGAGCTGTTTTTT. Translating it yields CAWSFSTGELFF. This chain joins TRBV30 and TRBJ2-2; D gene unclear. The germline CDR1 and CDR2 sequences are GTSNPN and SVGIG (reference sequence). The CDR3 extends over 12 amino acids. Trimming stripped 2 bases from V and 4 bases from J, with 5 bases between.

This clonotype was found a few times. The rearrangement links TRBV5-1 to TRBJ2-4; D possibly corresponds to TRBD1 (5 bases). Germline CDR1 SGHRS, CDR2 YFSETQ. The CDR3 totals 17 residues. The V end was cut by 4 bases, the J end by 5 bases, with 22 bases between. For the CDR3, the DNA is TGCGCCAGCAGCGACAGATCACCCCGGTGGGGCCAAAACATTCAGTACTTC. It codes for CASSDRSPRWGQNIQYF.

The chain is built from TRBV5-1 and TRBJ2-7, with 14 positions matching TRBD2. The CDR3 length is 15 residues. The V and J ends lost 1 base and 7 bases, in that order; junction bases with no gene match: 4. Germline V gene lookup returns CDR1 SGHRS and CDR2 YFSETQ. In DNA form, the CDR3 reads TGCGCCAGCAGCTTGCCGACTAGCGGGAGGGGGGAGCAGTACTTC. The encoded protein is CASSLPTSGRGEQYF.